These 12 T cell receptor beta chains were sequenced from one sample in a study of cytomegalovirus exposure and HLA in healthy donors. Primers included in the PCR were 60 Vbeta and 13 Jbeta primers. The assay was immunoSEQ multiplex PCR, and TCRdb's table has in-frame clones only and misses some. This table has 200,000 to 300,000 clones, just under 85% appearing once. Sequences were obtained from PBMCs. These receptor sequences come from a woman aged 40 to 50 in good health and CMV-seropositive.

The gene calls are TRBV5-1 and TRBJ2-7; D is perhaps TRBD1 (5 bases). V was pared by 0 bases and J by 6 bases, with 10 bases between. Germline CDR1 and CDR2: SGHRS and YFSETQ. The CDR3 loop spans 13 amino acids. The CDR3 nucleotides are TGCGCCAGCAGCTTGGTCCTGGGGCTCGAGCAGTACTTC. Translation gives CASSLVLGLEQYF. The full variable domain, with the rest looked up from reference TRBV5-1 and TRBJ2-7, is KAGVTQTPRYLIKTRGQQVTLSCSPISGHRSVSWYQQTPGQGLQFLFEYFSETQRNKGNFPGRFSGRQFSNSRSEMNVSTLELGDSALYLCASSLVLGLEQYFGPGTRLTVT.

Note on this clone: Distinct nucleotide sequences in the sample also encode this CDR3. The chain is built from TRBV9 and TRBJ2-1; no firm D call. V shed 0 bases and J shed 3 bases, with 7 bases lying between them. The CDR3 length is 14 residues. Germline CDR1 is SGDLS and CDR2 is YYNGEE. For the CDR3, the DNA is TGTGCCAGCAGCGTAGGTGGCAACTACAATGAGCAGTTCTTC. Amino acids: CASSVGGNYNEQFF.

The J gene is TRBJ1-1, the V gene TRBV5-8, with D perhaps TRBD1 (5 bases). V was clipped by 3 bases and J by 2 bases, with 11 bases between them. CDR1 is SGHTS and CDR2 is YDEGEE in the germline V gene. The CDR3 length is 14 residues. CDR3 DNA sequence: TGTGCCAGCAGCTCCGGTGACAGCAACACTGAAGCTTTCTTT. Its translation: CASSSGDSNTEAFF.

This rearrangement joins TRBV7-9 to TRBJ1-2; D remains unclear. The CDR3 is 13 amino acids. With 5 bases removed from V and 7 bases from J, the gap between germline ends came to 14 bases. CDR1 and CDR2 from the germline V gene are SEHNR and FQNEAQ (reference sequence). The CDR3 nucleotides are TGTGCCAGCAGCCCCAGGCCGGGGAGTGGCTACACCTTC. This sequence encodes CASSPRPGSGYTF.

The CDR3 nucleotides read TGTGCCAGCAGCTCCAACACAGATACGCAGTATTTT. Translating it yields CASSSNTDTQYF. The V gene is TRBV11-3, the J gene TRBJ2-3; D unresolved. V lost 4 bases to trimming and J lost 2 bases, with 4 bases between them. From germline, CDR1 is SGHNT and CDR2 YENEEA. The CDR3 covers 12 residues. The whole variable domain, filled in from reference TRBV11-3 and TRBJ2-3, reads EAGVVQSPRYKIIEKKQPVAFWCNPISGHNTLYWYLQNLGQGPELLIRYENEEAVDDSQLPKDRFSAERLKGVDSTLKIQPAELGDSAVYLCASSSNTDTQYFGPGTRLTVL.

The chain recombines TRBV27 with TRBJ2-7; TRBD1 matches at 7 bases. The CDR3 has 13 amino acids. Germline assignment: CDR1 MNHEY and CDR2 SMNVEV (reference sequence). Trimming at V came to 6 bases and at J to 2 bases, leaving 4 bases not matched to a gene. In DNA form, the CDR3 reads TGTGCCAGCAGACGGACAGGTACCTACGAGCAGTACTTC. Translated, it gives CASRRTGTYEQYF.

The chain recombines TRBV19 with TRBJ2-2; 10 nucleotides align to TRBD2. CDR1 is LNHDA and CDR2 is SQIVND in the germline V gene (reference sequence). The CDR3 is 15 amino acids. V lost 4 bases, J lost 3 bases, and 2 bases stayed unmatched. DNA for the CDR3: TGTGCCAGTAGTAAGCGGGAGGGTTACACCGGGGAGCTGTTTTTT. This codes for CASSKREGYTGELFF.

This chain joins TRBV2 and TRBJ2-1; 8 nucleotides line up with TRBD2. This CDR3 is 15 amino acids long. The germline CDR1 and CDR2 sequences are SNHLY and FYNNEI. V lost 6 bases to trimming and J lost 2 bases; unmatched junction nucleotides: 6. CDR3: CASRSTSGPYNEQFF. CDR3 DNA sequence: TGTGCCAGCAGGAGTACTAGCGGACCCTACAATGAGCAGTTCTTC.

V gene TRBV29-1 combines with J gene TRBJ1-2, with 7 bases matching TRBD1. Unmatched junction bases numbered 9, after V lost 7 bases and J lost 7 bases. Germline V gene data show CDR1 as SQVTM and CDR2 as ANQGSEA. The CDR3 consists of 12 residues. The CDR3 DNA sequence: TGCAGCGCGTCGACAGGGTACCCTGGCTACACCTTC. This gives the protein CSASTGYPGYTF. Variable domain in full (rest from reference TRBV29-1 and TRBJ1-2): SAVISQKPSRDICQRGTSLTIQCQVDSQVTMMFWYRQQPGQSLTLIATANQGSEATYESGFVIDKFPISRPNLTFSTLTVSNMSPEDSSIYLCSASTGYPGYTFGSGTRLTVV.

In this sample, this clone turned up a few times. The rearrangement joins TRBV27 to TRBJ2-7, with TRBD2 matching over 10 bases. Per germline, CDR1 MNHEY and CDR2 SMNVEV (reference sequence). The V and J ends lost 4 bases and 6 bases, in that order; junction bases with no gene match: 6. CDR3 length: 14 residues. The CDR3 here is CASSYKREGREQYF. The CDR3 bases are TGTGCCAGCAGTTACAAGCGGGAGGGCCGCGAGCAGTACTTC.

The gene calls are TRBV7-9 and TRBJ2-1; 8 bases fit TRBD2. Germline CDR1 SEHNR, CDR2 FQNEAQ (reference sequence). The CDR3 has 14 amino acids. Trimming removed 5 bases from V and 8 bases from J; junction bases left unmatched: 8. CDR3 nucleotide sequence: TGTGCCAGCAGCCCGGGCAGCGGGAGTGATGAGCAGTTCTTC. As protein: CASSPGSGSDEQFF.

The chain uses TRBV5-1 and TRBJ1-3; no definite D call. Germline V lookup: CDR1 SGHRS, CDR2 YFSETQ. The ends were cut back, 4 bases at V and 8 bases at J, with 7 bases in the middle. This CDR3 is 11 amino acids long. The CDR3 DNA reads TGCGCCAGCAGCACCGGGGACACCATATATTTT. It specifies CASSTGDTIYF.